These 30 T cell receptor beta chains originate from one sample sequenced in a study of siplizumab effects on memory and regulatory T cells. TCRdb's copy holds only in-frame clones and misses some; the assay was immunoSEQ multiplex PCR. The data hold roughly 100,000 clones, with around 93% observed a single time. Sequenced input: CD4+ T cells sorted from blood. The receptors here all came from a human donor in good health.

This chain uses TRBV5-4 with TRBJ2-2; 7 positions agree with TRBD2. V trimming: 3 bases; J trimming: 0 bases; junction bases outside the gene matches: 5. The length of the CDR3 is 16 residues. Germline V gene data show CDR1 as SGHNT and CDR2 as YYREEE (reference sequence). CDR3 sequence (DNA): TGTGCCAGCAGCTATGGGGGAGGGCCGAACACCGGGGAGCTGTTTTTT. Amino acids: CASSYGGGPNTGELFF.

This clone was detected a few times. The chain is built from TRBV20-1 and TRBJ1-1, with 7 positions matching TRBD1. V was clipped by 5 bases and J by 7 bases; unmatched bases: 1. This CDR3 region has 10 residues. CDR1 is DFQATT, CDR2 SNEGSKA, per germline (reference sequence). For the CDR3, the DNA is TGCAGTGCTTGGACAGGTGAAGCTTTCTTT. It is translated as CSAWTGEAFF.

V and J are TRBV5-1 and TRBJ1-2; 7 positions agree with TRBD1. With 2 bases clipped from V and 2 bases from J, the junction kept 3 bases outside the gene matches. Germline CDR1 SGHRS, CDR2 YFSETQ. The CDR3 covers 14 residues. CDR3 residues: CASSFRGVNYGYTF. The CDR3 DNA sequence: TGCGCCAGCAGCTTCAGGGGGGTAAACTATGGCTACACCTTC. The complete variable domain, with remaining parts taken from reference TRBV5-1 and TRBJ1-2, reads KAGVTQTPRYLIKTRGQQVTLSCSPISGHRSVSWYQQTPGQGLQFLFEYFSETQRNKGNFPGRFSGRQFSNSRSEMNVSTLELGDSALYLCASSFRGVNYGYTFGSGTRLTVV.

J is TRBJ2-7 and V is TRBV29-1; no reliable D call. Germline values: CDR1 SQVTM, CDR2 ANQGSEA. V was shortened by 5 bases and J by 0 bases, with 14 bases between the two germline ends. The CDR3 runs to 14 residues. CDR3: CSVSPGLSSYEQYF. The DNA for the CDR3 is TGCAGCGTTTCACCCGGTTTAAGCTCCTACGAGCAGTACTTC.

Only a few counts were recorded for this clone. The J gene is TRBJ1-1, the V gene TRBV6-5, with no clear D. CDR1 is MNHEY and CDR2 is SVGAGI in the germline V gene. With 2 bases removed from V and 1 base from J, the gap between germline ends came to 8 bases. The CDR3 runs 14 residues. CDR3 amino acids: CASSYDGANTEAFF. CDR3 bases: TGTGCCAGCAGTTACGACGGCGCGAACACTGAAGCTTTCTTT.

V usage is TRBV5-5 and J usage is TRBJ2-5; the D gene is possibly TRBD2 (5 bases). Germline CDR1 SGHKS, CDR2 YYEKEE (reference sequence). V lost 4 bases and J lost 10, with 14 bases in between. CDR3 length equals 12 residues. CDR3 DNA: TGTGCCAGCAGCACCACTAGTTCGGGCCAGTACTTC. Residues: CASSTTSSGQYF.

The chain recombines TRBV27 with TRBJ1-2; 7 nucleotides line up with TRBD1. The CDR3 extends over 14 amino acids. V shed 3 bases and J 7 bases; nucleotides not matched to a gene: 8. Germline loops: CDR1 MNHEY, CDR2 SMNVEV (reference sequence). The DNA of the CDR3 is TGTGCCAGCAGTTTGACAGGGTTCTTGGGTGGCTACACCTTC. Its translation: CASSLTGFLGGYTF.

This chain joins TRBV14 and TRBJ2-7; the D is unclear. The V end lost 0 bases, the J end lost 5 bases, and 11 bases lay between the germline ends. CDR1 is SGHDN, CDR2 FVKESK, per germline. The CDR3 sequence is 14 residues long. The CDR3 DNA reads TGTGCCAGCAGCCAAGATGGCCCGTGGGACGAGCAGTACTTC. Its protein is CASSQDGPWDEQYF.

J is TRBJ2-3 and V is TRBV2; TRBD1 agrees at 8 bases. The CDR3 length is 17 residues. In germline, CDR1 is SNHLY, CDR2 FYNNEI. V lost 0 bases and J lost 4; bases outside the gene matches: 9. Written as DNA, the CDR3 is TGTGCCAGCAGTGAAGCCCCAGGGGGCGCGTTGTCAGATACGCAGTATTTT. Protein: CASSEAPGGALSDTQYF.

J is TRBJ1-5 and V is TRBV6-1; D is uncertain. This CDR3 has 13 residues. Trimming removed 3 bases from V and 2 bases from J, with 5 bases in between. The germline V gene has CDR1 MNHNS and CDR2 SASEGT. The CDR3 here is CASSDPGNQPQHF. The CDR3 region has the DNA TGTGCCAGCAGTGACCCGGGCAATCAGCCCCAGCATTTT.

The gene calls are TRBV10-2 and TRBJ1-2; possibly TRBD1 for D (5 bases). Trimming pared 2 bases from V and 3 bases from J, leaving 25 bases between. This CDR3 has 19 residues. The germline V gene encodes CDR1 WSHSY and CDR2 SAAADI. The CDR3 coding sequence is TGCGCCAGCAGTGAGCCTGACGGGGCGATAAGCTTAAAGCACTATGGCTACACCTTC. This gives the protein CASSEPDGAISLKHYGYTF.

The chain carries TRBV5-1 and TRBJ2-2; possible D gene TRBD1, 5 bases. Looked up from germline, CDR1 is SGHRS and CDR2 is YFSETQ. The germline V and J ends were trimmed by 0 bases and 6 bases, with 9 bases remaining between them. CDR3 size: 14 residues. The CDR3 sequence: CASSLGRVAGELFF. The DNA for the CDR3 is TGCGCCAGCAGCTTGGGCAGGGTCGCCGGGGAGCTGTTTTTT.

J is TRBJ1-5 and V is TRBV30; no firm D call. The CDR3 consists of 13 residues. Germline V lookup: CDR1 GTSNPN, CDR2 SVGIG (reference sequence). The V gene lost 8 bases and the J gene lost 2 bases, with 13 bases spanning the gap. CDR3 in DNA: TGTGCCGCCGAGATGGGCGGCAATCAGCCCCAGCATTTT. This translates into CAAEMGGNQPQHF.

This chain uses TRBV10-1 with TRBJ1-2, with D perhaps TRBD1 (5 bases). In germline, CDR1 is WNHNN, CDR2 SYGVQD (reference sequence). Trimming left V 4 bases short and J 6 bases short, with 6 bases between. This CDR3 comprises 11 residues. The CDR3 nucleotides read TGCGCCAGCAGTGCGGACAATGGCTACACCTTC. This gives the protein CASSADNGYTF.

The V call is TRBV6-1, the J call TRBJ2-6, with TRBD1 matching over 7 bases. The CDR3 extends over 16 amino acids. The germline CDR1 and CDR2 sequences are MNHNS and SASEGT. Losses at the gene ends were 4 bases for V and 0 bases for J; bases not matched to a gene: 3. CDR3 coding DNA: TGTGCCAGCAGTGCGGACAGGTCCTCTGGGGCCAACGTCCTGACTTTC. Protein sequence: CASSADRSSGANVLTF.

The chain has TRBV4-1 and TRBJ1-1; no clear D. The CDR3 has 14 residues. Between the trimmed V and J ends, which lost 3 bases and 4 bases, there was a span of 12 bases. Germline loops: CDR1 MGHRA, CDR2 YSYEKL. The CDR3 bases are TGCGCCAGCAGCCAGACCACAGCCTCCACTGAAGCTTTCTTT. Its protein is CASSQTTASTEAFF.

In its sample, this clone was seen once. The CDR3 nucleotides read TGTGCCAGCAGCTTAGGCCCAACCTCCTACAATGAGCAGTTCTTC. Its protein is CASSLGPTSYNEQFF. The V and J genes are TRBV11-2 and TRBJ2-1; unclear D gene. The V and J ends lost 1 base and 0 bases respectively, with 7 bases between them. There are 15 residues in the CDR3. Germline CDR1 reads SGHAT; CDR2 reads FQNNGV. The entire variable domain, with the rest obtained from reference TRBV11-2 and TRBJ2-1, is as follows: EAGVAQSPRYKIIEKRQSVAFWCNPISGHATLYWYQQILGQGPKLLIQFQNNGVVDDSQLPKDRFSAERLKGVDSTLKIQPAKLEDSAVYLCASSLGPTSYNEQFFGPGTRLTVL.

The chain uses TRBV21-1 and TRBJ2-5; TRBD1 was called by the table and not checked on the DNA. TRBV21-1 is classified as a pseudogene. The CDR3 is 14 residues long. The chain's CDR3 is CASSKEDREETQYF. In nucleotides, the CDR3 is TGTGCCAGCAGCAAAGAAGACAGGGAAGAGACCCAGTACTTC.

The CDR3 protein is CASSNVGGGPGELFF. CDR3 DNA sequence: TGTGCCAGCAGCAACGTTGGGGGTGGTCCCGGGGAGCTGTTTTTT. This chain joins TRBV7-2 and TRBJ2-2; D could derive from TRBD1 or TRBD2 (5 bases each). The CDR3 extends over 15 amino acids. Trimming removed 5 bases at V and 6 bases at J, with 16 bases between. Looked up from germline, CDR1 is SGHTA and CDR2 is FQGNSA.

V is TRBV6-6 and J is TRBJ2-5, with D possibly called TRBD1 or TRBD2 (5 bases each). The CDR3 is 11 residues long. Germline V gene sequence: CDR1 MNHNY, CDR2 SVGAGI (reference sequence). Between the trimmed V and J ends, which lost 11 bases and 5 bases, there was a span of 12 bases. CDR3 sequence (DNA): TGTGCCTCCGAGGGGCGGGAGACCCAGTACTTC. Translation: CASEGRETQYF.

This chain joins TRBV28 and TRBJ2-7; 9 nucleotides agree with TRBD1. V trimming: 7 bases; J trimming: 6 bases; junction bases outside the gene matches: 13. The germline CDR1 and CDR2 sequences are MDHEN and SYDVKM. The CDR3 contains 15 residues. This CDR3 reads CASNSAGGQGREQYF. DNA of the CDR3: TGTGCCAGCAATTCGGCAGGGGGACAGGGTCGCGAGCAGTACTTC.

This rearrangement joins TRBV19 to TRBJ2-3; D might be TRBD1 (6 bases). The CDR3 loop spans 14 amino acids. V lost 3 bases and J lost 0, with 7 bases in between. Germline values: CDR1 LNHDA, CDR2 SQIVND (reference sequence). The CDR3 sequence: CASSIGTSTDTQYF. The CDR3 DNA is TGTGCCAGTAGTATCGGGACAAGCACAGATACGCAGTATTTT.

The J gene is TRBJ1-4, the V gene TRBV7-2; D may be TRBD1 (6 bases). CDR1 and CDR2 from the germline V gene are SGHTA and FQGNSA. The CDR3 consists of 19 residues. V lost 2 bases and J 7 bases, leaving 26 bases between the germline ends. The CDR3 region is CASSLYERGAHTTGEKLFF. The CDR3 DNA reads as TGTGCCAGCAGCTTATATGAAAGGGGGGCGCACACCACTGGTGAAAAACTGTTTTTT.

The CDR3 spells CASSLVVGSTDTQYF. CDR3 DNA: TGTGCCAGCAGCTTGGTTGTCGGGAGCACAGATACGCAGTATTTT. The chain combines TRBV5-8 with TRBJ2-3; the D is unclear. In germline, CDR1 is SGHTS, CDR2 YDEGEE. The CDR3 is made up of 15 amino acids. V lost 0 bases to trimming and J lost 0 bases, with 8 bases between them. Filled out from reference TRBV5-8 and TRBJ2-3, the complete variable domain reads EAGVTQSPTHLIKTRGQQATLRCSPISGHTSVYWYQQALGLGLQFLLWYDEGEERNRGNFPPRFSGRQFPNYSSELNVNALELEDSALYLCASSLVVGSTDTQYFGPGTRLTVL.

This rearrangement joins TRBV2 to TRBJ1-2; D is uncertain. The V gene's germline CDR1 is SNHLY and CDR2 FYNNEI. CDR3 size: 14 residues. Trimming left V 4 bases short and J 4 bases short, with 13 bases between. The CDR3 DNA is TGTGCCAGCAGTGCAGCCTCCCTAGGCTATGGCTACACCTTC. Translated: CASSAASLGYGYTF.

This clone was picked up one time. The V gene is TRBV2, the J gene TRBJ2-5; no clear D gene. The last part of the DNA fits TRBJ2-7 better; the J call may be wrong. Germline CDR1 reads SNHLY; CDR2 reads FYNNEI. The CDR3 loop spans 13 amino acids. CDR3 region: CASSEASSYEQYF. CDR3 nucleotide sequence: TGTGCCAGCAGTGAAGCCAGCTCCTACGAGCAGTACTTC.

CDR3 coding DNA: TGTGCAAGTCGTCGTCTGGGGACAAGTAAGACCCAGTACTTC. This encodes CASRRLGTSKTQYF. This chain links TRBV12-2 with TRBJ2-5; TRBD1, the table's D call, lacks a check against the DNA. TRBV12-2 is labeled a pseudogene. The length of the CDR3 is 14 residues.

The V call is TRBV2, the J call TRBJ1-3, with 8 bases aligning to TRBD1. With V trimmed by 4 bases and J by 0 bases, 8 bases remained unmatched. The CDR3 covers 17 residues. CDR1 is SNHLY and CDR2 is FYNNEI in the germline V gene. CDR3 loop: CASSVLGRGLSGNTIYF. The CDR3 DNA follows: TGTGCCAGCAGTGTCCTGGGCAGGGGGCTCTCTGGAAACACCATATATTTT.

This clone was seen once. The chain's CDR3 is CASSRFAPALNTEAFF. The CDR3 region has the DNA TGTGCCAGCAGCCGCTTCGCCCCAGCCTTGAACACTGAAGCTTTCTTT. This chain links TRBV14 with TRBJ1-1; the D is unclear. The ends were cut back, 4 bases at V and 0 bases at J, with 15 bases in the middle. The CDR3 spans 16 residues. Germline lookup yields CDR1 SGHDN and CDR2 FVKESK.

This clone was observed a few times. It is unclear where the CDR3 begins or ends on the DNA, so no DNA is shown, and the CDR3 is as TCRdb lists it. V is TRBV20-1 and J is TRBJ1-1; the D call of TRBD1 is as the table states it, not checked on the DNA. In germline, CDR1 is DFQATT, CDR2 SNEGSKA (reference sequence). The CDR3 has 11 residues if both end residues are counted. The CDR3 sequence is CSARVGTGSFF.